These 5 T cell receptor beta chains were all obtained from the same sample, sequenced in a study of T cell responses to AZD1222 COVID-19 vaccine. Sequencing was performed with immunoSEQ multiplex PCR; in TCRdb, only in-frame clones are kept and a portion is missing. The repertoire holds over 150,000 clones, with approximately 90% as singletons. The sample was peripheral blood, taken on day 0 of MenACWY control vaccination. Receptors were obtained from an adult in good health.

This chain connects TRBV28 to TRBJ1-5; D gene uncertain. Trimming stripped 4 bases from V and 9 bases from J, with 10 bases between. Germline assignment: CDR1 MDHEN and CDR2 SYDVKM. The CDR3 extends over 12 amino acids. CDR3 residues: CASSSLLRPQHF. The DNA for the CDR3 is TGTGCCAGCAGTTCACTTCTTAGGCCCCAGCATTTT.

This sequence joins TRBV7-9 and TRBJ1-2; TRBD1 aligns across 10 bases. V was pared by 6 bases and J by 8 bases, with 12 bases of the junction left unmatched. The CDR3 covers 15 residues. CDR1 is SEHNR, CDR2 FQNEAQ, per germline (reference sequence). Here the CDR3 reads CASRPDRGYPGGYTF. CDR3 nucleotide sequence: TGTGCCAGCAGGCCGGACAGGGGGTACCCCGGAGGCTACACCTTC.

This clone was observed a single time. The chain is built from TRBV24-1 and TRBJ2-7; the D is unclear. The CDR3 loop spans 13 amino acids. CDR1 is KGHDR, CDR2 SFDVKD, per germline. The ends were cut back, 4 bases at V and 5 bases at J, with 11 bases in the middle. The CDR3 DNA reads TGTGCCACCAGTGAGCGACAAGCCCACGAGCAGTACTTC. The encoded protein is CATSERQAHEQYF.

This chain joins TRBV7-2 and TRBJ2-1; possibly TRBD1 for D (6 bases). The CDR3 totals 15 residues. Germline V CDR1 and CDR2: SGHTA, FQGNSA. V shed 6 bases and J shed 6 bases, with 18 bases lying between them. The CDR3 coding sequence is TGTGCCAGCAGATCAGCGGCCTTAGGGGGCAATGAGCAGTTCTTC. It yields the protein CASRSAALGGNEQFF.

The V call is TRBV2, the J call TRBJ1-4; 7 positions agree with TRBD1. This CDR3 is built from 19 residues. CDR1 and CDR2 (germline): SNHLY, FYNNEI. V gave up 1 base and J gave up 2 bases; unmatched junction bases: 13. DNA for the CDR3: TGTGCCAGCAGTGAAGGAACCATTGGGCAGGGGGGCACTAATGAAAAACTGTTTTTT. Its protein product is CASSEGTIGQGGTNEKLFF.